The 23 T cell receptor beta chains below were found in one sample sequenced in a study of CD8 T cells in ankylosing spondylitis. TCRdb re-called the 5' RACE reads through MiXCR, storing one row per CDR3 protein. There are about 350,000 distinct CDR3 sequences in the sample; roughly 20% occur only once, and around 14% lies in the top ten. The sequenced sample consisted of blood, either unsorted or a sorted T cell fraction (not recorded which). These receptors were collected from a male donor with ankylosing spondylitis or in good health (not recorded which).

J is TRBJ2-7 and V is TRBV27, with 10 bases that match TRBD2. The CDR3 is 15 amino acids. Germline assignment: CDR1 MNHEY and CDR2 SMNVEV (reference sequence). V lost 2 bases, J lost 2 bases, and 3 bases stayed unmatched. CDR3 region: CASSLTGTSAYEQYF. CDR3 bases: TGTGCCAGCAGTTTAACCGGGACTAGCGCCTACGAGCAGTACTTC.

This clonotype was seen just once. The chain has TRBV6-5 and TRBJ2-3, with a possible D match to TRBD2 (7 bases). CDR3 length: 19 residues. Germline V gene sequence: CDR1 MNHEY, CDR2 SVGAGI. V lost 0 bases and J lost 0, with 19 bases in between. The CDR3 DNA reads TGTGCCAGCAGTTACTCCGACGATTTTGCGGGGGCAAGCACAGATACGCAGTATTTT. Protein: CASSYSDDFAGASTDTQYF.

In this sample, this clonotype turned up a few times. V is TRBV5-5 and J is TRBJ2-1; D unclear. In germline, CDR1 is SGHKS, CDR2 YYEKEE (reference sequence). Trimming shortened V by 2 bases and J by 9 bases, and 12 bases separated the two germline ends. The CDR3 consists of 13 residues. CDR3 region: CASSLYDLPEQFF. In nucleotides, the CDR3 is TGTGCCAGCAGCTTATACGACCTCCCTGAGCAGTTCTTC.

This clonotype was detected a few times. The chain is built from TRBV20-1 and TRBJ1-5; unclear D gene. The CDR3 contains 15 residues. V lost 0 bases, J lost 7 bases, and 16 bases lay in between. Germline-derived CDR1 and CDR2 are DFQATT and SNEGSKA (reference sequence). The CDR3 nucleotides are TGCAGTGCTAGAGATCCGGGTAGGGCAGGACAGCCCCAGCATTTT. Residues: CSARDPGRAGQPQHF.

This clonotype was observed a few times. CDR3 amino acids: CASSLAVAGGAKNIQYF. The CDR3 DNA reads as TGTGCCAGCAGCTTAGCGGTAGCAGGGGGGGCCAAAAACATTCAGTACTTC. The chain employs TRBV7-9 and TRBJ2-4, with D perhaps TRBD1 (7 bases). Germline CDR1 SEHNR, CDR2 FQNEAQ (reference sequence). Deletions cut 0 bases from V and 1 base from J, with 13 bases between. This CDR3 is built from 17 residues.

This rearrangement joins TRBV5-1 to TRBJ2-7; 7 bases line up with TRBD1. The germline CDR1 and CDR2 sequences are SGHRS and YFSETQ. The V and J ends lost 5 bases and 3 bases, in that order; junction bases with no gene match: 11. CDR3 size: 15 residues. The DNA for the CDR3 is TGCGCCAGCAGATACACAGGGGACCCCTTCTACGAGCAGTACTTC. Its translation: CASRYTGDPFYEQYF.

This clonotype was counted ten times or more. The chain joins TRBV10-3 to TRBJ2-7; D uncertain. This CDR3 comprises 13 residues. Germline lookup yields CDR1 ENHRY and CDR2 SYGVKD. Trimming took off 2 bases at V and 4 bases at J, with 9 bases between the two ends. The CDR3 region has the DNA TGTGCCATCAGTGAGGAGAATTCTTACGAGCAGTACTTC. This codes for CAISEENSYEQYF.

This clonotype has only a few counts. The germline gene is not matched at one end of the junction; a read error may be the cause. The rearrangement joins TRBV7-7 to TRBJ2-7; 10 bases are a match to TRBD1. Germline V gene lookup returns CDR1 SSHAT and CDR2 FNYEAQ (reference sequence). The length of the CDR3 is 15 residues. The CDR3: CASSTGTGVSYEQYF. CDR3 in DNA: TGTGCTAGCAGCACCGGGACAGGGGTTTCCTACGAGCAGTACTTC.

V gene TRBV5-1 combines with J gene TRBJ2-3; D unresolved. V lost 3 bases to trimming and J lost 0 bases, with 8 bases between them. CDR3 length: 14 amino acids. Germline values: CDR1 SGHRS, CDR2 YFSETQ. The DNA of the CDR3 is TGCGCCAGCAGCTCCCACGACAGCACAGATACGCAGTATTTT. Its translation: CASSSHDSTDTQYF. Looking up the rest from reference TRBV5-1 and TRBJ2-3 gives the full variable domain: KAGVTQTPRYLIKTRGQQVTLSCSPISGHRSVSWYQQTPGQGLQFLFEYFSETQRNKGNFPGRFSGRQFSNSRSEMNVSTLELGDSALYLCASSSHDSTDTQYFGPGTRLTVL.

The rearrangement uses TRBV20-1 and TRBJ2-7; TRBD2 matches 8 bases. Germline V lookup: CDR1 DFQATT, CDR2 SNEGSKA (reference sequence). CDR3 length equals 16 residues. Germline trimming cut 3 bases from V and 0 bases from J; bases unmatched to any gene: 10. CDR3 in amino acids: CSARVRGAPLSYEQYF. The CDR3 coding sequence is TGCAGTGCTAGGGTGCGGGGGGCCCCCCTCTCCTACGAGCAGTACTTC.

The rearrangement joins TRBV4-1 to TRBJ2-3, with 8 bases that match TRBD1. Germline CDR1 reads MGHRA; CDR2 reads YSYEKL. After removal of 3 bases from V and 9 bases from J, the junction contained 17 bases not matched to a gene. The CDR3 is 17 amino acids. Here the CDR3 DNA reads TGCGCCAGCAGCCATGGGGGATGGACAGGGAATACAGGGACGCAGTATTTT. Protein product: CASSHGGWTGNTGTQYF.

The gene calls are TRBV9 and TRBJ2-3; TRBD2 matches at 8 bases. Germline V gene sequence: CDR1 SGDLS, CDR2 YYNGEE. With 4 bases clipped from V and 0 bases from J, the junction kept 7 bases outside the gene matches. CDR3 length: 16 residues. In DNA, the CDR3 is TGTGCCAGCAGCATCCGGGGGGGCGTTAGCACAGATACGCAGTATTTT. Its translation: CASSIRGGVSTDTQYF.

The gene calls are TRBV7-9 and TRBJ2-2; D gene unclear. CDR1 is SEHNR and CDR2 is FQNEAQ in the germline V gene (reference sequence). With 6 bases removed from V and 4 bases from J, the gap between germline ends came to 9 bases. The CDR3 is 13 amino acids. The CDR3 reads CASSSVITGELFF. The CDR3, as DNA: TGTGCCAGCAGTTCCGTTATCACCGGGGAGCTGTTTTTT.

This clonotype was observed a few times. The V and J genes are TRBV12-3 or TRBV12-4 and TRBJ1-5; D possibly corresponds to TRBD1 (6 bases). The CDR3 extends over 14 amino acids. Trimming took 3 bases from V and 5 from J, leaving 11 bases between them. The CDR3 bases are TGTGCCAGCAGTTTGGGGGCGTGGGATCAGCCCCAGCATTTT. Translating gives CASSLGAWDQPQHF.

In its sample, this clonotype was seen many times. V and J are TRBV5-1 and TRBJ1-3; no clear D gene. The germline gives CDR1 SGHRS, CDR2 YFSETQ. This CDR3 has 11 residues. V lost 6 bases, J lost 4 bases, and 5 bases lay in between. CDR3 nucleotide sequence: TGCGCCAGCACGTCGGGAAACACCATATATTTT. As protein: CASTSGNTIYF. Complete variable domain (other parts from reference TRBV5-1 and TRBJ1-3): KAGVTQTPRYLIKTRGQQVTLSCSPISGHRSVSWYQQTPGQGLQFLFEYFSETQRNKGNFPGRFSGRQFSNSRSEMNVSTLELGDSALYLCASTSGNTIYFGEGSWLTVV.

This clonotype was observed a few times. The chain uses TRBV28 and TRBJ1-3, with D maybe TRBD1 (5 bases). Germline assignment: CDR1 MDHEN and CDR2 SYDVKM. This CDR3 has 16 residues. The ends were cut back, 3 bases at V and 2 bases at J, with 14 bases in the middle. The CDR3: CASSFGIGRAGNTIYF. The CDR3 nucleotides read TGTGCCAGCAGTTTCGGTATCGGCAGGGCTGGAAACACCATATATTTT.

The chain recombines TRBV10-3 with TRBJ2-2; perhaps TRBD2 as D (6 bases). The CDR3 spans 16 residues. Trimming removed 0 bases at V and 5 bases at J, with 13 bases between. The germline V gene encodes CDR1 ENHRY and CDR2 SYGVKD. The CDR3: CAISESLRAGTGELFF. As DNA, the CDR3 is TGTGCCATCAGTGAGTCGTTACGGGCGGGAACCGGGGAGCTGTTTTTT.

This chain joins TRBV7-9 and TRBJ2-7; a weak D match, TRBD1 (6 bases). V was clipped by 5 bases and J by 8 bases, with 13 bases between them. The CDR3 loop spans 12 amino acids. Germline V CDR1 and CDR2: SEHNR, FQNEAQ (reference sequence). CDR3 bases: TGTGCCAGCAGCGGAGGACAGTTAAAGCAGTACTTC. This codes for CASSGGQLKQYF.

The rearrangement joins TRBV7-9 to TRBJ2-2; D uncertain. The length of the CDR3 is 11 residues. V lost 7 bases, J lost 6 bases, and 6 bases lay in between. In germline, CDR1 is SEHNR, CDR2 FQNEAQ (reference sequence). CDR3 in amino acids: CASILAGELFF. The CDR3 region has the DNA TGTGCCAGCATTCTCGCCGGGGAGCTGTTTTTT.

CDR3 bases: TGTGCCAGCTCTTCGGGGGGTGAGCAGTTCTTC. Translating it yields CASSSGGEQFF. The J gene is TRBJ2-1, the V gene TRBV18, with 7 nucleotides matching TRBD2. The V segment lost 6 bases and the J segment 9 bases; nucleotides outside the gene matches: 2. This CDR3 contains 11 residues. From germline, CDR1 is KGHSH and CDR2 LQKENI.

Comments on this clonotype: This clone may be a read error of a much larger clone one base away. The genes are TRBV29-1 and TRBJ2-1; 7 bases are shared with TRBD1. Germline V gives CDR1 SQVTM, CDR2 ANQGSEA. CDR3 length: 12 amino acids. The CDR3 sequence: CSGRGTDHERFF. The DNA of the CDR3 is TGCAGCGGAAGGGGGACAGACCATGAGCGGTTCTTC.

This clonotype was counted only a few times. This chain joins TRBV27 and TRBJ2-7; D gene unclear. Germline V CDR1 and CDR2: MNHEY, SMNVEV (reference sequence). Trimming stripped 3 bases from V and 4 bases from J, with 10 bases between. The CDR3 runs to 13 residues. DNA for the CDR3: TGTGCCAGCAGTTTCGCGGTGGATTACGAGCAGTACTTC. Translating it yields CASSFAVDYEQYF.

The chain carries TRBV4-1 and TRBJ2-1, with 8 nucleotides matching TRBD2. The germline V gene has CDR1 MGHRA and CDR2 YSYEKL. Trimming removed 2 bases from V and 3 bases from J; junction bases left unmatched: 3. CDR3 length: 15 residues. In DNA, the CDR3 is TGCGCCAGCAGCCAATTAGCGGGGAGCTACAATGAGCAGTTCTTC. Translated: CASSQLAGSYNEQFF.